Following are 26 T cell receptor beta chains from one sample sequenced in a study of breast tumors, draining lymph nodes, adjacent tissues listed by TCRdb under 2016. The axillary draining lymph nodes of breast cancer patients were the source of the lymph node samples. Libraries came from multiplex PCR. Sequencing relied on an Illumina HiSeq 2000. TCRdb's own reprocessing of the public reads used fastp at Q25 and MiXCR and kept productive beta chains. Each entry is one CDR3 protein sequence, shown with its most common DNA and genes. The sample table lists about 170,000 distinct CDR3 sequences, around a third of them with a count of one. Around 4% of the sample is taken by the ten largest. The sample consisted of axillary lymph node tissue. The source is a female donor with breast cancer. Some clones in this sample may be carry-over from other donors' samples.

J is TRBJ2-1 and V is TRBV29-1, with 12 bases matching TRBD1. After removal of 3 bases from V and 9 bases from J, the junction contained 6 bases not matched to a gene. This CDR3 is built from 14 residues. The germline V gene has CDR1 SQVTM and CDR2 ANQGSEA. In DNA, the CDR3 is TGCAGCGTTGACGCCGGGACAGGGGGCGGTGAGCAGTTCTTC. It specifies CSVDAGTGGGEQFF.

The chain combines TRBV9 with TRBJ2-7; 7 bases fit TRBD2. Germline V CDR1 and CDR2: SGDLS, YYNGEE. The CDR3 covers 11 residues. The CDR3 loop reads CASGGWNEQYF. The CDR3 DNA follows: TGTGCTTCGGGAGGCTGGAACGAGCAGTACTTC. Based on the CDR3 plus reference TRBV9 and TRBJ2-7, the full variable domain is DSGVTQTPKHLITATGQRVTLRCSPRSGDLSVYWYQQSLDQGLQFLIQYYNGEERAKGNILERFSAQQFPDLHSELNLSSLELGDSALYFCASGGWNEQYFGPGTRLTVT.

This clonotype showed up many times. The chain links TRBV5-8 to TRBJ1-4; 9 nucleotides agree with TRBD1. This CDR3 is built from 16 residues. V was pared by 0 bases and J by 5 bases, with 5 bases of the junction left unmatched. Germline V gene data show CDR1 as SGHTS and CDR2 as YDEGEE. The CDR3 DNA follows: TGTGCCAGCAGCTTGGATCGGGACAGGGTAAATGAAAAACTGTTTTTT. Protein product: CASSLDRDRVNEKLFF.

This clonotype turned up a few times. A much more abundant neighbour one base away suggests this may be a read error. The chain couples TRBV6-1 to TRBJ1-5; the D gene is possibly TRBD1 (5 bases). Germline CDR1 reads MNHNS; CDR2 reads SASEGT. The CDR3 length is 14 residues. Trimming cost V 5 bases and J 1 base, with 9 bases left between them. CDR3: CASSPSGSNQPQHF. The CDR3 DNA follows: TGTGCCAGCAGTCCTTCAGGGAGCAATCAGCCCCAGCATTTT.

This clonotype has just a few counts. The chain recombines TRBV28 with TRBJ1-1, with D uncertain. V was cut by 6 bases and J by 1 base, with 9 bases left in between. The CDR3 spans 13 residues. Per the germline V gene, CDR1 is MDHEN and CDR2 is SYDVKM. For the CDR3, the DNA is TGTGCCAGCAGATCGACCCAGAACACTGAAGCTTTCTTT. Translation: CASRSTQNTEAFF.

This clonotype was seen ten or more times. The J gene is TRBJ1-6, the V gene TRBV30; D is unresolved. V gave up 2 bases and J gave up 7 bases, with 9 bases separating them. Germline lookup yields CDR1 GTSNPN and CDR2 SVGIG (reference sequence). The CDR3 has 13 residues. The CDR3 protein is CAWSNRGNSPLHF. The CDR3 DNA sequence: TGTGCCTGGAGTAACCGCGGAAATTCACCCCTCCACTTT.

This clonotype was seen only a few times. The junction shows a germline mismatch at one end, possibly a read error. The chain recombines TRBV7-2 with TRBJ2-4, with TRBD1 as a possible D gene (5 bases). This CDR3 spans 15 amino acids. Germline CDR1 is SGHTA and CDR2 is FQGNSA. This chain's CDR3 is CASSANPGLQTIQHF. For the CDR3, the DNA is TGTGCCAGCAGCGCGAACCCAGGGCTACAAACCATTCAGCACTTC.

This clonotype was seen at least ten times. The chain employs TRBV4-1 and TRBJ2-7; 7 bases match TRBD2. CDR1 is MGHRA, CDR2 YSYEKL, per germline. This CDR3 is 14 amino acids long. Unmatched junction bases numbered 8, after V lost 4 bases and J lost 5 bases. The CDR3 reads CASSPGGILDEQYF. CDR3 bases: TGCGCCAGCAGCCCCGGGGGGATCCTAGACGAGCAGTACTTC.

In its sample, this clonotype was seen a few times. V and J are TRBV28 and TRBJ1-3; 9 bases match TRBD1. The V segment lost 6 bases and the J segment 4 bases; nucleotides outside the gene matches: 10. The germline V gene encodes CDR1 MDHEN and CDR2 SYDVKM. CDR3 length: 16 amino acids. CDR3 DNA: TGTGCCAGCAGAGGACCCGGGACAGGGTACGGAAACACCATATATTTT. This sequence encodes CASRGPGTGYGNTIYF.

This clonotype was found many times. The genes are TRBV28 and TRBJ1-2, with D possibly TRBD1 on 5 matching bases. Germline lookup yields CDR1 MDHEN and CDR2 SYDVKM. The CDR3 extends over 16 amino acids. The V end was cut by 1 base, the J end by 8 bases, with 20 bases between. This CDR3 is CASSLSRQLSIGGYTF. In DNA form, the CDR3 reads TGTGCCAGCAGTTTATCCCGACAGCTTTCAATAGGGGGCTACACCTTC.

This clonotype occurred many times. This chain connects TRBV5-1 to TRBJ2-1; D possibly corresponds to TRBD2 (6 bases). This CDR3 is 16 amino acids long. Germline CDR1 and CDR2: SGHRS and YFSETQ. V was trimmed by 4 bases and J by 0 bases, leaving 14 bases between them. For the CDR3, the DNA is TGCGCCAGCAGCCCATCTCGGGGGAGCTCCTACAATGAGCAGTTCTTC. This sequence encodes CASSPSRGSSYNEQFF.

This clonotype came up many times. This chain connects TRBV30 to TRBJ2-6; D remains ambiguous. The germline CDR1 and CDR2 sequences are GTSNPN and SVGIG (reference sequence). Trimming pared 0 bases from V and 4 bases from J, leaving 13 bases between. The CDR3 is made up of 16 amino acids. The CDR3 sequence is CAWSVTVLRGANVLTF. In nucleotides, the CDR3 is TGTGCCTGGAGTGTAACAGTTTTGAGAGGGGCCAACGTCCTGACTTTC. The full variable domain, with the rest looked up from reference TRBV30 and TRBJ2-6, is SQTIHQWPATLVQPVGSPLSLECTVEGTSNPNLYWYRQAAGRGLQLLFYSVGIGQISSEVPQNLSASRPQDRQFILSSKKLLLSDSGFYLCAWSVTVLRGANVLTFGAGSRLTVL.

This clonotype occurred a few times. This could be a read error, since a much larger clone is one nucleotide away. The CDR3 coding sequence is TGTGCCAGCAGCTTAGGTTGGGGGAGTCAGCCCCAGCATTTT. Translated, it gives CASSLGWGSQPQHF. J is TRBJ1-5 and V is TRBV11-2, with a possible D match to TRBD1 (5 bases). Germline V gives CDR1 SGHAT, CDR2 FQNNGV. The V gene lost 1 base and the J gene lost 6 bases, with 10 bases spanning the gap. The CDR3 loop spans 14 amino acids.

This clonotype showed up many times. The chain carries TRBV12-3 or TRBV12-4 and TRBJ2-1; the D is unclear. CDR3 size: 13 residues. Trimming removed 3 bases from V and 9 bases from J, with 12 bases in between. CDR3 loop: CASSLVAAGEQFF. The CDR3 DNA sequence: TGTGCCAGCAGTTTGGTTGCGGCAGGTGAGCAGTTCTTC.

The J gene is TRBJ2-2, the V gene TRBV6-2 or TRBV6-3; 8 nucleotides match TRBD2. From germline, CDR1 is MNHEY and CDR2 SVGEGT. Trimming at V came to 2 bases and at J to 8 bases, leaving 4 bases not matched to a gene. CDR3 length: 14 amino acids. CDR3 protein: CASSYGAGVGELFF. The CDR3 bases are TGTGCCAGCAGTTACGGAGCGGGAGTAGGGGAGCTGTTTTTT.

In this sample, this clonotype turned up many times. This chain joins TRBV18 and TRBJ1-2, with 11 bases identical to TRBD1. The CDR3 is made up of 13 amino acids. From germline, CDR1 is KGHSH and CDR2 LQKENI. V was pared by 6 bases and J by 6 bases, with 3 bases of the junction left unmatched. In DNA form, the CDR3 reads TGTGCCAGCTCGCCGGGACAGGGGGATGGCTACACCTTC. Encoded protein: CASSPGQGDGYTF.

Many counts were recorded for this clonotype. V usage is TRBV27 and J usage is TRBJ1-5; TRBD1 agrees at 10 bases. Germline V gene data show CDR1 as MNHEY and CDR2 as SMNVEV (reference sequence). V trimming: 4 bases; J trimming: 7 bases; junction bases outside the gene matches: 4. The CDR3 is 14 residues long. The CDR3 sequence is CASSSGQGLQPQHF. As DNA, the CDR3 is TGTGCCAGCAGTTCGGGACAGGGGCTGCAGCCCCAGCATTTT.

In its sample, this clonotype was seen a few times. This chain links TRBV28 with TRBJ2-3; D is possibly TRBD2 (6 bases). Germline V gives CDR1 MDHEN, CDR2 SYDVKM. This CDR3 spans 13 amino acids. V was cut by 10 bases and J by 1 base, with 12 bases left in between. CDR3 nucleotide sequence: TGTGCCACCATAGGGGAGGGCACAGATACGCAGTATTTT. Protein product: CATIGEGTDTQYF.

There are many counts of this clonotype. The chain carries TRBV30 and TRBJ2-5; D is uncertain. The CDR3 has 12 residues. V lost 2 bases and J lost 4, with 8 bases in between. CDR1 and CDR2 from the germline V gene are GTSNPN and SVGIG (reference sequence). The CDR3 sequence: CAWSIGLETQYF. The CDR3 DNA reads TGTGCCTGGAGTATCGGGTTAGAGACCCAGTACTTC.

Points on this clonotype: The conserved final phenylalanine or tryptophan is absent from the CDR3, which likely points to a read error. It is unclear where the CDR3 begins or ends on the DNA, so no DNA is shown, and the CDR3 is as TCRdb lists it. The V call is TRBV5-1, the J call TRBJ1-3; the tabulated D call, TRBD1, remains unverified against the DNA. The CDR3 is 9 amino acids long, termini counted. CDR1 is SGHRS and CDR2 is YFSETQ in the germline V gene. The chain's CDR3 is CASSLSTGT.

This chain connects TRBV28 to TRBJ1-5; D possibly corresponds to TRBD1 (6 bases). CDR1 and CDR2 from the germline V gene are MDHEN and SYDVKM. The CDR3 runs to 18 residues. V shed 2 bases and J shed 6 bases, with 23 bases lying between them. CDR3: CASSLPRMTGGPGQPQHF. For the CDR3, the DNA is TGTGCCAGCAGTTTACCCCGCATGACAGGAGGTCCGGGTCAGCCCCAGCATTTT.

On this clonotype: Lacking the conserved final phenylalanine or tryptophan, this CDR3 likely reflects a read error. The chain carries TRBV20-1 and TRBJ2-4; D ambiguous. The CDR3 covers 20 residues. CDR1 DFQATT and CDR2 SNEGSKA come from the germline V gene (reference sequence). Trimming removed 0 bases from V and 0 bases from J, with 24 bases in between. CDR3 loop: CSARDGVRSNEALAKNIQYL. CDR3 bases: TGCAGTGCTAGAGATGGTGTGAGGAGTAATGAAGCGTTAGCCAAAAACATTCAGTACCTC.

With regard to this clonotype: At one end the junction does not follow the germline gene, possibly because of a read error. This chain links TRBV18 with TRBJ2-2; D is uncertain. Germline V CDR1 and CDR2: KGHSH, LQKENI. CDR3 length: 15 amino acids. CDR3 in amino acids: CPSSPTGFGTGELFF. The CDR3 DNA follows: TGTCCCAGCTCACCAACCGGATTTGGCACCGGGGAGCTGTTTTTT.

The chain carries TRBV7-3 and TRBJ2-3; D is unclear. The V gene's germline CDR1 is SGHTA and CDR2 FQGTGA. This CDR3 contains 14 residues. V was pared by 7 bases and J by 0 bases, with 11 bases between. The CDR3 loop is CASKSGTSTDTQYF. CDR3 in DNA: TGTGCCAGCAAATCTGGTACTAGCACAGATACGCAGTATTTT.

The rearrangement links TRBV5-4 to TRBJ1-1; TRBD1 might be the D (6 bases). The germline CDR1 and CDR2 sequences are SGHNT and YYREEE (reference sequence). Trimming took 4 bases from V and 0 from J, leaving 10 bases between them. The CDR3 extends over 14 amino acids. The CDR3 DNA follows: TGTGCCAGCAGCCCAGAGGGGGTGAACACTGAAGCTTTCTTT. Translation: CASSPEGVNTEAFF.

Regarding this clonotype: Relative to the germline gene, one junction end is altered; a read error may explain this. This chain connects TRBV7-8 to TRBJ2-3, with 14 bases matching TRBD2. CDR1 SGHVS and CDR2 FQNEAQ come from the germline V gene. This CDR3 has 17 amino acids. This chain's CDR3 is CAGSSAGLAGEGDTQYF. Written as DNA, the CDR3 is TGTGCCGGCAGCTCAGCGGGACTAGCGGGAGAAGGAGATACGCAGTATTTT. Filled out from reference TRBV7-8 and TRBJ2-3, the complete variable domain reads GAGVSQSPRYKVAKRGQDVALRCDPISGHVSLFWYQQALGQGPEFLTYFQNEAQLDKSGLPSDRFFAERPEGSVSTLKIQRTQQEDSAVYLCAGSSAGLAGEGDTQYFGPGTRLTVL.